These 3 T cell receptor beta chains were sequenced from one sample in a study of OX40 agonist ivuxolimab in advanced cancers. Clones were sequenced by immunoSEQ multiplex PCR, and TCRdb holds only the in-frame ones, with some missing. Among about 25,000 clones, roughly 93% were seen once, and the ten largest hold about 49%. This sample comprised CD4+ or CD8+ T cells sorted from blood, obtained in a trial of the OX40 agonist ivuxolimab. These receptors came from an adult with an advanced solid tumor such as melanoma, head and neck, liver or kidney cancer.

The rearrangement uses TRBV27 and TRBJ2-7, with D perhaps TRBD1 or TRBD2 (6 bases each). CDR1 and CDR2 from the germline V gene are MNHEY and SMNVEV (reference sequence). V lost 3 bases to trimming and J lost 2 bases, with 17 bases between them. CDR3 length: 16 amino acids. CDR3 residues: CASSFLFGGSAYEQYF. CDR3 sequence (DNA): TGTGCCAGCAGTTTTCTCTTCGGGGGCTCGGCCTACGAGCAGTACTTC.

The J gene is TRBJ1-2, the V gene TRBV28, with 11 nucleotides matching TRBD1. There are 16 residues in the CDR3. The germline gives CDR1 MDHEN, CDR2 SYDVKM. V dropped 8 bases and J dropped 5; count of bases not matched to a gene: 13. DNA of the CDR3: TGTGCCAGCGGACAAGAAGGACAGGGGGCTTGGTATGGCTACACCTTC. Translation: CASGQEGQGAWYGYTF.

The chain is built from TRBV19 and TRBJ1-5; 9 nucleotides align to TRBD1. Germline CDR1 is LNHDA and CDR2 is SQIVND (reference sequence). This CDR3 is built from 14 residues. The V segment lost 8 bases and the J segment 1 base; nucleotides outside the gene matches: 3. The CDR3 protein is CASVGQGSNQPQHF. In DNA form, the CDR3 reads TGTGCCAGTGTCGGACAGGGGAGCAATCAGCCCCAGCATTTT.